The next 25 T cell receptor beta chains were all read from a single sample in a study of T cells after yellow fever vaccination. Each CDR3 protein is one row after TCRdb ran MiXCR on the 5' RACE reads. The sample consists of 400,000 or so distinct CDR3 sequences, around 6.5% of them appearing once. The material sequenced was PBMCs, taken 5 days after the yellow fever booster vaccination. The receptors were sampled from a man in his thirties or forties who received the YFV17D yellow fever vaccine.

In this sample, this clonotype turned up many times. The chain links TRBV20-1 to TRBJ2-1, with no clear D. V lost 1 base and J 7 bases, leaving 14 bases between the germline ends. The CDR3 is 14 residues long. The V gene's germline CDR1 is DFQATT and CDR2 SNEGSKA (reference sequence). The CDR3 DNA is TGCAGTGCTAGAGGCGATGGTAGCAAAAATGAGCAGTTCTTC. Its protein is CSARGDGSKNEQFF.

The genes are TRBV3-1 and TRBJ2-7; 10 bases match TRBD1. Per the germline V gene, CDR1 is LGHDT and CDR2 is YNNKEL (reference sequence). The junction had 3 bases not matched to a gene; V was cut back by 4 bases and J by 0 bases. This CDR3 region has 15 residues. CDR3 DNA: TGTGCCAGCAGCCGCGGACAGGGGGGCTCCTACGAGCAGTACTTC. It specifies CASSRGQGGSYEQYF.

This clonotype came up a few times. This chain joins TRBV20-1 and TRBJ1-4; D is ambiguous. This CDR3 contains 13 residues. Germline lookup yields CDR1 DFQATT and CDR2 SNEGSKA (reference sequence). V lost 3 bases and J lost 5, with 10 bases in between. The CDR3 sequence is CSASAEQNEKLFF. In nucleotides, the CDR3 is TGCAGTGCTAGCGCCGAGCAGAATGAAAAACTGTTTTTT.

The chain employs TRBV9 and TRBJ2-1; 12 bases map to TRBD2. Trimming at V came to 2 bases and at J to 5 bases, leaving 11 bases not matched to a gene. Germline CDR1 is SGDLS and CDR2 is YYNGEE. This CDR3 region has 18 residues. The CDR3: CASSVHLAGGVRNNEQFF. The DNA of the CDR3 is TGTGCCAGCAGCGTGCACCTAGCGGGAGGGGTGCGGAACAATGAGCAGTTCTTC.

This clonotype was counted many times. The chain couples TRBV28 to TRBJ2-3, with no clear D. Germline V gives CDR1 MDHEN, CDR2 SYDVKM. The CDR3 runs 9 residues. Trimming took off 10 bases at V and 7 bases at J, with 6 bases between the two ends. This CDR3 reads CATAHTQYF. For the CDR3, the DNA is TGTGCCACCGCCCATACGCAGTATTTT.

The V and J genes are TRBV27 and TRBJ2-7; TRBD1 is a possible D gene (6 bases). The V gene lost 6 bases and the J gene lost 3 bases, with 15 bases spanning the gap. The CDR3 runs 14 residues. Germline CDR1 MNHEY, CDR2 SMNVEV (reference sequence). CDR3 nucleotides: TGTGCCAGCAGCGCCGGGACAACCTACTACGAGCAGTACTTC. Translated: CASSAGTTYYEQYF.

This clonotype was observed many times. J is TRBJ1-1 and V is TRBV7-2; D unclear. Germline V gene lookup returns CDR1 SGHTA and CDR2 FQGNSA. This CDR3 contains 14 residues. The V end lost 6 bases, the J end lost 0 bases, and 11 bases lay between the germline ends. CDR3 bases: TGTGCCAGCAGGACAAGCAGCTTGAACACTGAAGCTTTCTTT. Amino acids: CASRTSSLNTEAFF.

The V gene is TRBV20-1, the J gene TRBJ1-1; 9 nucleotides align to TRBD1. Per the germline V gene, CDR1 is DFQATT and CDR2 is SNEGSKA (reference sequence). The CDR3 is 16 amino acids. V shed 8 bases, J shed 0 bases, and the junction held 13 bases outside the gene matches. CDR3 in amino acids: CSSPPQGAGMNTEAFF. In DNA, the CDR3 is TGCAGTTCACCCCCACAGGGGGCGGGGATGAACACTGAAGCTTTCTTT.

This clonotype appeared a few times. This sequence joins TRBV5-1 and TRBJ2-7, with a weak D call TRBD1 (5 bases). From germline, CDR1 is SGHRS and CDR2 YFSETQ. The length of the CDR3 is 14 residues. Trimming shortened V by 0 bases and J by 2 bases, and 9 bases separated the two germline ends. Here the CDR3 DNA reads TGCGCCAGCAGCTTGGAGACAGTTACCTACGAGCAGTACTTC. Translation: CASSLETVTYEQYF.

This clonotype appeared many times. CDR3 bases: TGTGCCAGCAGCTTAACAGGGGGCGGGATAGATGAGCAGTTCTTC. Its translation is CASSLTGGGIDEQFF. The chain carries TRBV7-3 and TRBJ2-1; weak D call: TRBD1 (7 bases). The CDR3 runs 15 residues. Germline V gene sequence: CDR1 SGHTA, CDR2 FQGTGA. V was trimmed by 0 bases and J by 8 bases, leaving 14 bases between them.

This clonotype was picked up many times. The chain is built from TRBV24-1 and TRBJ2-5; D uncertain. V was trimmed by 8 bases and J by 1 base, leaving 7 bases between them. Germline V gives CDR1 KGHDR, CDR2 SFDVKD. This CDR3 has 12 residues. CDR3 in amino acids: CATTRTQETQYF. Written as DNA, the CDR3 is TGTGCCACCACGCGGACCCAAGAGACCCAGTACTTC.

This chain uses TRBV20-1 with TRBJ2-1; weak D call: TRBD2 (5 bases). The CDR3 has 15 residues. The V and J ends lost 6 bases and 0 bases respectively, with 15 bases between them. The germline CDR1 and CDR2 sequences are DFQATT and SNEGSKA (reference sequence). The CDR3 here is CSATAHSVSYNEQFF. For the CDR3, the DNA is TGCAGTGCCACCGCCCATAGCGTCTCCTACAATGAGCAGTTCTTC.

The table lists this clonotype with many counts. The CDR3 nucleotides are TGTGCCAGCTCACCGACGGGTAGCACAGATACGCAGTATTTT. Translating it yields CASSPTGSTDTQYF. J is TRBJ2-3 and V is TRBV18, with D uncertain. The V gene lost 3 bases and the J gene lost 0 bases, with 7 bases spanning the gap. The CDR3 loop spans 14 amino acids. Per the germline V gene, CDR1 is KGHSH and CDR2 is LQKENI.

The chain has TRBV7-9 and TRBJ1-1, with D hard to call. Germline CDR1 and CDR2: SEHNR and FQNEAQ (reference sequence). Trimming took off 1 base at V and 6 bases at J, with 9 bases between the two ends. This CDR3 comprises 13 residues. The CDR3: CASSLDVAAEAFF. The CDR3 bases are TGTGCCAGCAGCTTAGACGTAGCCGCTGAAGCTTTCTTT.

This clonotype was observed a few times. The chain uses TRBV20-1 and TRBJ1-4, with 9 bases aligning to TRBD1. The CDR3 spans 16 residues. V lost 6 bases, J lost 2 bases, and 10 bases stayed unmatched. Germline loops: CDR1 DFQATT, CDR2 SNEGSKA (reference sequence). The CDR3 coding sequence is TGCAGTGCCACAGACAGGGGGAAAGGGACTAATGAAAAACTGTTTTTT. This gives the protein CSATDRGKGTNEKLFF.

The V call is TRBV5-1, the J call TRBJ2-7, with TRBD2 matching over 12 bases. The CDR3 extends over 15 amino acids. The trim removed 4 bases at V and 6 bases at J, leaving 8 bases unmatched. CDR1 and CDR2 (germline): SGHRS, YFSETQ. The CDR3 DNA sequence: TGCGCCAGCAGCCTCAATCTAGCGGGAGGGCCCGAGCAGTACTTC. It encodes CASSLNLAGGPEQYF.

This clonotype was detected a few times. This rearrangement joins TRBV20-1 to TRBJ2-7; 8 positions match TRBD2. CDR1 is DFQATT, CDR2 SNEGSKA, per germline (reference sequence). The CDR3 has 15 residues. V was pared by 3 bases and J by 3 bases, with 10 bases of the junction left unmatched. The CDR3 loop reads CSARADSGTNYEQYF. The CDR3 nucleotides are TGCAGTGCTAGGGCAGATAGCGGGACCAACTACGAGCAGTACTTC.

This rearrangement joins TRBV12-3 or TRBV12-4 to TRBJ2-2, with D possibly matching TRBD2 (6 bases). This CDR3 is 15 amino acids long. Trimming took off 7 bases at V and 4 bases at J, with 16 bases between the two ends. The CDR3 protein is CASTGLSGSTGELFF. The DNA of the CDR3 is TGTGCCAGCACCGGCCTATCCGGGAGCACCGGGGAGCTGTTTTTT.

CDR3: CSASLDGYSNQPQHF. CDR3 in DNA: TGCAGTGCTTCCCTGGATGGGTATAGCAATCAGCCCCAGCATTTT. The chain has TRBV20-1 and TRBJ1-5; no definite D call. Germline CDR1 reads DFQATT; CDR2 reads SNEGSKA (reference sequence). This CDR3 is built from 15 residues. V dropped 5 bases and J dropped 0 bases, with 14 bases sitting between them.

The CDR3 DNA reads as TGCGCCAGCAGAAGCGGGACAGACCTCACCGGGGAGCTGTTTTTT. Amino acid sequence: CASRSGTDLTGELFF. The genes are TRBV5-1 and TRBJ2-2; D may correspond to TRBD1 or TRBD2 (7 bases each). Germline CDR1 and CDR2: SGHRS and YFSETQ. The CDR3 runs to 15 residues. Trimming took 5 bases from V and 4 from J, leaving 15 bases between them.

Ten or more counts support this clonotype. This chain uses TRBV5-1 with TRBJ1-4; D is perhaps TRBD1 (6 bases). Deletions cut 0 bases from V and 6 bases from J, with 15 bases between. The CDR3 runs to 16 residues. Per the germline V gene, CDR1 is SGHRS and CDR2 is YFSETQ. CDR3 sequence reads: CASSLARLGADEKLFF. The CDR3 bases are TGCGCCAGCAGCTTGGCGAGGCTGGGGGCGGATGAAAAACTGTTTTTT.

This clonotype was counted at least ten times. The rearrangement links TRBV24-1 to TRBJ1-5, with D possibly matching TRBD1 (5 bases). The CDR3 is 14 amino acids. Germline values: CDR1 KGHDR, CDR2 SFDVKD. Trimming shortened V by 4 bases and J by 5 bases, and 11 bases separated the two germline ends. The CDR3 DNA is TGTGCCACCAGTGAGCGACAGCTTGATCAGCCCCAGCATTTT. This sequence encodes CATSERQLDQPQHF.

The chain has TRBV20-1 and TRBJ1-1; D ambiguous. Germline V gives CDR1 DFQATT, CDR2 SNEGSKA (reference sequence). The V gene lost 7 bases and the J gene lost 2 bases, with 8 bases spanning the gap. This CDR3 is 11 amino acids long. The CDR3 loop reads CSVTVNTEAFF. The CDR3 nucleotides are TGCAGTGTTACCGTAAACACTGAAGCTTTCTTT.

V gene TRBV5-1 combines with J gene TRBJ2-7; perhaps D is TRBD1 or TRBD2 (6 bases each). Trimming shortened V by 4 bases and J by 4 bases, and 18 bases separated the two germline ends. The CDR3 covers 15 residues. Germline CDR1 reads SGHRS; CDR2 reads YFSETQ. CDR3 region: CASSPWAGQVYEQYF. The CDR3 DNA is TGCGCCAGCAGCCCCTGGGCGGGACAAGTATACGAGCAGTACTTC. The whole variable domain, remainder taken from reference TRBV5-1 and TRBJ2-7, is KAGVTQTPRYLIKTRGQQVTLSCSPISGHRSVSWYQQTPGQGLQFLFEYFSETQRNKGNFPGRFSGRQFSNSRSEMNVSTLELGDSALYLCASSPWAGQVYEQYFGPGTRLTVT.

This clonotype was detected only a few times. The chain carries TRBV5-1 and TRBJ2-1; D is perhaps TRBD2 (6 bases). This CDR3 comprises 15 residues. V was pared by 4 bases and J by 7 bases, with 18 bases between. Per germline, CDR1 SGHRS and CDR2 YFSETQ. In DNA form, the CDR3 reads TGCGCCAGCAGCCCAGGTGGAGGGCATACGAATGAGCAGTTCTTC. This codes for CASSPGGGHTNEQFF.